This TCR beta chain was found in a study of OX40 agonist ivuxolimab in advanced cancers. This table comes from immunoSEQ multiplex PCR, and its TCRdb copy is limited to in-frame clones, with some not included. The sample records 25,000 to 30,000 clones, roughly four fifths being singletons. The clonotype was recovered from an adult with an advanced solid tumor such as melanoma, head and neck, liver or kidney cancer. The source material was CD4+ or CD8+ T cells sorted from blood, sampled in a trial of the OX40 agonist ivuxolimab.

The DNA of the CDR3 is TGTGCCAGCAGCCGAGGGACAGCGGTTGCCTACGAGCAGTACTTC. Amino acids: CASSRGTAVAYEQYF. The J gene is TRBJ2-7, the V gene TRBV11-3; 7 bases are a match to TRBD1. The CDR3 runs 15 residues. V shed 5 bases, J shed 2 bases, and the junction held 9 bases outside the gene matches. CDR1 SGHNT and CDR2 YENEEA come from the germline V gene.